This TCR beta chain came from a study of blood T cell repertoires in COVID-19. Study-wide context: Samples of COVID-19 (acute and convalescent) were obtained from the United States, Italy and Spain. T cells, B-cell-depleted T cells, or PBMCs supplied cDNA or gDNA.

Germline V CDR1 and CDR2: SGHDT, YYEEEE. Trimming left V 1 base short and J 7 bases short, with 3 bases between. This CDR3 spans 11 amino acids. In the authors' methods: Amplified reference gene primers provided the basis for estimating nucleated cell counts. Profiled with immunoSEQ multiplex PCR; TCRdb holds only in-frame clones, not every one. V, J and clone size are those of that table, while D and trimming were read from the DNA. Of some 150,000 clones in the sample, around three quarters were seen once. This chain uses TRBV5-6 with TRBJ2-1; unclear D gene. This receptor was identified in a man of 80 years or more with acute or convalescent COVID-19. The specimen was peripheral blood. The CDR3, as DNA: TGTGCCAGCAGCTTGCAGAATGAGCAGTTCTTC. Its protein product is CASSLQNEQFF. Full variable domain (remainder filled in from reference TRBV5-6 and TRBJ2-1): DAGVTQSPTHLIKTRGQQVTLRCSPKSGHDTVSWYQQALGQGPQFIFQYYEEEERQRGNFPDRFSGHQFPNYSSELNVNALLLGDSALYLCASSLQNEQFFGPGTRLTVL.